Shown below are 13 T cell receptor beta chains from a single sample sequenced in a study of blood T cell repertoires in COVID-19 (dated by TCRdb to about 2020). Receptors were amplified or captured by the immunoSEQ multiplex PCR assay. Drawn from immuneACCESS, this table holds only the in-frame rearrangements with V and J called that TCRdb kept. Clones are partly lost; checked studies trace under half to an unresolved V gene and leave the rest unexplained. Recorded for this sample are about 240,000 clones; 83% of them occurred a single time. About 3.8% of the sample comes from the top ten. The sample taken for sequencing was PBMCs or T cells enriched from blood (not recorded which). The receptors originated from a woman aged 40 to 49 who had been exposed to COVID-19.

This chain joins TRBV19 and TRBJ2-3, with D possibly matching TRBD2 (6 bases). The V end lost 3 bases, the J end lost 1 base, and 14 bases lay between the germline ends. In germline, CDR1 is LNHDA, CDR2 SQIVND (reference sequence). CDR3 length equals 16 residues. CDR3 sequence reads: CASSISSGEGTDTQYF. The CDR3 nucleotides read TGTGCCAGTAGTATCAGCTCGGGGGAAGGCACAGATACGCAGTATTTT.

Concerning this clone itself: The identical CDR3 is also encoded by other nucleotide sequences in the sample. The V call is TRBV5-1, the J call TRBJ1-1; D is uncertain. The CDR3 is made up of 13 amino acids. CDR1 is SGHRS, CDR2 YFSETQ, per germline. The V end lost 0 bases, the J end lost 1 base, and 4 bases lay between the germline ends. The CDR3 region is CASSLGANTEAFF. CDR3 nucleotides: TGCGCCAGCAGCTTGGGGGCGAACACTGAAGCTTTCTTT.

This clone has only a few counts. The chain uses TRBV3-1 (or the pseudogene TRBV3-2) and TRBJ2-1; 15 positions agree with TRBD2. The CDR3 spans 19 residues. The trim removed 4 bases at V and 1 base at J, leaving 8 bases unmatched. Germline V lookup: CDR1 LGHDT, CDR2 YNNKEL (reference sequence). CDR3 DNA sequence: TGTGCCAGCAGCCCTCCTCCGGGACTAGCGGGGGGTTCCTACAATGAGCAGTTCTTC. Residues: CASSPPPGLAGGSYNEQFF.

The J gene is TRBJ2-1, the V gene TRBV5-1; 11 nucleotides match TRBD2. The V and J ends lost 7 bases and 2 bases, in that order; junction bases with no gene match: 8. Germline-derived CDR1 and CDR2 are SGHRS and YFSETQ. The CDR3 is 16 residues long. CDR3 residues: CASRPSSGGTYNEQFF. In DNA, the CDR3 is TGCGCCAGCCGACCTTCTAGCGGGGGGACCTACAATGAGCAGTTCTTC.

The chain has TRBV5-1 and TRBJ2-1; TRBD2 matches 11 bases. V shed 4 bases, J shed 5 bases, and the junction held 5 bases outside the gene matches. The germline gives CDR1 SGHRS, CDR2 YFSETQ. This CDR3 is 15 amino acids long. CDR3 residues: CASSILAGGNNEQFF. The CDR3 region has the DNA TGCGCCAGCAGCATTCTAGCGGGGGGTAACAATGAGCAGTTCTTC. Looking up the rest from reference TRBV5-1 and TRBJ2-1 gives the full variable domain: KAGVTQTPRYLIKTRGQQVTLSCSPISGHRSVSWYQQTPGQGLQFLFEYFSETQRNKGNFPGRFSGRQFSNSRSEMNVSTLELGDSALYLCASSILAGGNNEQFFGPGTRLTVL.

The V gene is TRBV7-2, the J gene TRBJ2-3, with 13 bases identical to TRBD2. V shed 7 bases and J 6 bases; nucleotides not matched to a gene: 4. This CDR3 has 14 residues. Per the germline V gene, CDR1 is SGHTA and CDR2 is FQGNSA. The CDR3 coding sequence is TGTGCCAGCACCTCGGGACTAGCGGGGGATACGCAGTATTTT. Its translation: CASTSGLAGDTQYF.

The CDR3 reads CASSLYSGVSGELFF. CDR3 nucleotides: TGTGCCAGCAGTTTATATAGCGGGGTGTCCGGGGAGCTGTTTTTT. This chain uses TRBV28 with TRBJ2-2; 8 bases fit TRBD2. CDR3 length: 15 residues. V was pared by 1 base and J by 6 bases, with 4 bases of the junction left unmatched. Germline V gives CDR1 MDHEN, CDR2 SYDVKM.

This clone was counted only a few times. V gene TRBV28 combines with J gene TRBJ2-7, with TRBD1 matching 7 bases. The CDR3 has 14 amino acids. Germline CDR1 and CDR2: MDHEN and SYDVKM. With 8 bases clipped from V and 5 bases from J, the junction kept 12 bases outside the gene matches. CDR3 sequence reads: CASQPGQYFDEQYF. For the CDR3, the DNA is TGTGCCAGCCAACCGGGACAGTATTTCGACGAGCAGTACTTC.

The CDR3 is CAWSERDSLFF. CDR3 in DNA: TGTGCCTGGAGCGAAAGAGACAGCCTGTTTTTT. This chain connects TRBV30 to TRBJ1-4, with D maybe TRBD1 (5 bases). The CDR3 length is 11 residues. CDR1 and CDR2 from the germline V gene are GTSNPN and SVGIG (reference sequence). V lost 3 bases to trimming and J lost 14 bases, with 13 bases between them.

This clone was seen just once. The chain uses TRBV28 and TRBJ1-1; perhaps TRBD1 as D (5 bases). V was shortened by 7 bases and J by 0 bases, with 12 bases between the two germline ends. The CDR3 has 14 residues. The germline V gene has CDR1 MDHEN and CDR2 SYDVKM. CDR3 sequence: CASTSGPLNTEAFF. CDR3 DNA sequence: TGTGCCAGCACTTCAGGGCCCCTGAACACTGAAGCTTTCTTT.

This rearrangement joins TRBV18 to TRBJ1-5; TRBD1 matches 10 bases. Germline loops: CDR1 KGHSH, CDR2 LQKENI. The CDR3 is 15 amino acids. Trimming removed 4 bases from V and 8 bases from J; junction bases left unmatched: 8. CDR3 protein: CASSRGQGDYEPQHF. CDR3 bases: TGTGCCAGCTCACGCGGACAGGGGGATTATGAGCCCCAGCATTTT. Looking up the rest from reference TRBV18 and TRBJ1-5 gives the full variable domain: NAGVMQNPRHLVRRRGQEARLRCSPMKGHSHVYWYRQLPEEGLKFMVYLQKENIIDESGMPKERFSAEFPKEGPSILRIQQVVRGDSAAYFCASSRGQGDYEPQHFGDGTRLSIL.

The DNA for the CDR3 is TGTGCCATCAGTGGGGACAGGGGCGGTTGGCCCCAGCATTTT. Encoded protein: CAISGDRGGWPQHF. J is TRBJ1-5 and V is TRBV10-3; TRBD1 matches 10 bases. Germline V gives CDR1 ENHRY, CDR2 SYGVKD. V shed 4 bases, J shed 9 bases, and the junction held 6 bases outside the gene matches. CDR3 size: 14 residues.

By its share, this clone is medium-sized. This chain joins TRBV9 and TRBJ2-7, with 8 bases matching TRBD1. This CDR3 has 15 residues. Trimming took 0 bases from V and 2 from J; bases not matched to a gene: 4. Germline V gives CDR1 SGDLS, CDR2 YYNGEE. This CDR3 reads CASSVGTGGTYEQYF. CDR3 coding DNA: TGTGCCAGCAGCGTAGGAACAGGGGGTACCTACGAGCAGTACTTC.